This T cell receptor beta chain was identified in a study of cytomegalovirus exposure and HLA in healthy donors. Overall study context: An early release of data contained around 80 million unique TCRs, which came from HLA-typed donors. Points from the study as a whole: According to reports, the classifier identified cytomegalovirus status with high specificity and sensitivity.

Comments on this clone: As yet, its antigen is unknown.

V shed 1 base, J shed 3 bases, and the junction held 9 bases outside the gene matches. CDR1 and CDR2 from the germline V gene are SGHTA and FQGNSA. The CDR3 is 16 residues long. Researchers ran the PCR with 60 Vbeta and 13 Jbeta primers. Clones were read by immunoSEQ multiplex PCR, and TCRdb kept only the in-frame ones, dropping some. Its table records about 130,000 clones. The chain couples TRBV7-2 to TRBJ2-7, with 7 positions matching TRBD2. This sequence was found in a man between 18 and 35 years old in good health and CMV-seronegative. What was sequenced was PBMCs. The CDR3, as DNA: TGTGCCAGCAGCTTAGGATTGGGACTAAACTACTACGAGCAGTACTTC. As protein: CASSLGLGLNYYEQYF.